The 17 T cell receptor beta chains given below trace back to one sample, sequenced in a study of cytomegalovirus exposure and HLA in healthy donors. A multiplex PCR was run with 60 Vbeta primers and 13 Jbeta primers. TCRdb's copy holds only in-frame clones and misses some; the assay was immunoSEQ multiplex PCR. Of about 190,000 clones in the sample, 65% to 85% are singletons; the top ten hold roughly 1.6%. Sequencing was done on a sample of PBMCs. The receptors were gathered from a woman aged 18-35 years in good health and CMV-seronegative.

This chain connects TRBV5-1 to TRBJ2-1; 9 nucleotides agree with TRBD2. J lost 7 bases, V lost 6 bases, and 17 bases had no gene match. This CDR3 contains 17 residues. Per germline, CDR1 SGHRS and CDR2 YFSETQ. CDR3 region: CASTKGGSGSILNEQFF. CDR3 coding DNA: TGCGCCAGCACCAAGGGGGGTAGCGGGAGCATTTTGAATGAGCAGTTCTTC. The full variable domain, with the rest looked up from reference TRBV5-1 and TRBJ2-1, is KAGVTQTPRYLIKTRGQQVTLSCSPISGHRSVSWYQQTPGQGLQFLFEYFSETQRNKGNFPGRFSGRQFSNSRSEMNVSTLELGDSALYLCASTKGGSGSILNEQFFGPGTRLTVL.

This clone was observed a handful of times. The chain is built from TRBV5-1 and TRBJ2-3, with 9 bases identical to TRBD1. Germline values: CDR1 SGHRS, CDR2 YFSETQ. There are 16 residues in the CDR3. With 4 bases clipped from V and 1 base from J, the junction kept 7 bases outside the gene matches. This CDR3 is CASSAWDREGTDTQYF. The CDR3 DNA is TGCGCCAGCAGCGCCTGGGACAGGGAGGGCACAGATACGCAGTATTTT.

The V call is TRBV2, the J call TRBJ2-7; D possibly corresponds to TRBD1 (5 bases). Trimming pared 10 bases from V and 2 bases from J, leaving 9 bases between. This CDR3 has 11 residues. Germline V gene lookup returns CDR1 SNHLY and CDR2 FYNNEI. CDR3 nucleotides: TGTGCCACTCGACAGCCCTACGAGCAGTACTTC. The encoded protein is CATRQPYEQYF.

The genes are TRBV30 and TRBJ2-7; perhaps TRBD2 as D (6 bases). With 0 bases removed from V and 5 bases from J, the gap between germline ends came to 8 bases. Germline lookup yields CDR1 GTSNPN and CDR2 SVGIG (reference sequence). The CDR3 sequence is 12 residues long. This CDR3 is CAWSVGGDEQYF. In DNA, the CDR3 is TGTGCCTGGAGTGTAGGCGGGGACGAGCAGTACTTC.

DNA of the CDR3: TGTGCCAGCAGCTTAGTTGCTAGCGGGAGTACTGGGACAGATACGCAGTATTTT. Its protein product is CASSLVASGSTGTDTQYF. The chain is built from TRBV7-2 and TRBJ2-3; 10 nucleotides agree with TRBD2. The V gene end was trimmed by 1 base and the J gene end by 3 bases; junction bases not matched to a gene: 10. The CDR3 has 18 residues. Germline CDR1 is SGHTA and CDR2 is FQGNSA.

This chain connects TRBV2 to TRBJ1-1, with 7 bases lining up with TRBD1. The CDR3 contains 14 residues. The trim removed 8 bases at V and 0 bases at J, leaving 6 bases unmatched. CDR1 SNHLY and CDR2 FYNNEI come from the germline V gene. The CDR3 DNA reads TGTGCCAGCGGTGGGACAGAGATGAACACTGAAGCTTTCTTT. Protein: CASGGTEMNTEAFF.

The genes are TRBV19 and TRBJ1-1; D is unclear. There are 13 residues in the CDR3. V was clipped by 4 bases and J by 3 bases, with 9 bases between them. Per germline, CDR1 LNHDA and CDR2 SQIVND (reference sequence). CDR3 loop: CASSTRRDTEAFF. CDR3 nucleotides: TGTGCCAGTAGTACCCGCCGGGACACTGAAGCTTTCTTT.

The rearrangement links TRBV27 to TRBJ2-7; D uncertain. The CDR3 length is 12 residues. Germline V CDR1 and CDR2: MNHEY, SMNVEV (reference sequence). Trimming removed 4 bases from V and 2 bases from J, with 6 bases in between. In DNA form, the CDR3 reads TGTGCCAGCAGTTACAATACCTACGAGCAGTACTTC. It specifies CASSYNTYEQYF.

This clone was seen a single time. The rearrangement links TRBV7-3 to TRBJ2-7, with 7 bases matching TRBD1. This CDR3 contains 15 residues. Germline V lookup: CDR1 SGHTA, CDR2 FQGTGA. With 1 base clipped from V and 4 bases from J, the junction kept 7 bases outside the gene matches. Here the CDR3 reads CASSLMPTGIYEQYF. In DNA, the CDR3 is TGTGCCAGCAGCTTAATGCCGACAGGGATTTACGAGCAGTACTTC.

The table lists this clone with a count of one. V gene TRBV27 combines with J gene TRBJ1-2, with a weak D call TRBD1 (6 bases). The CDR3 has 14 amino acids. Looked up from germline, CDR1 is MNHEY and CDR2 is SMNVEV (reference sequence). Trimming pared 0 bases from V and 4 bases from J, leaving 9 bases between. The CDR3: CASSLSTGTYGYTF. CDR3 DNA sequence: TGTGCCAGCAGTTTATCGACAGGTACCTATGGCTACACCTTC.

The gene calls are TRBV5-1 and TRBJ1-3; maybe TRBD1 (6 bases). CDR3 length: 15 residues. V was shortened by 3 bases and J by 0 bases, with 10 bases between the two germline ends. From germline, CDR1 is SGHRS and CDR2 YFSETQ. The CDR3 nucleotides read TGCGCCAGCAGCTCGGACAGCTTCTCTGGAAACACCATATATTTT. Its translation is CASSSDSFSGNTIYF.

The chain carries TRBV28 and TRBJ1-1, with a weak D call TRBD1 (6 bases). The CDR3 extends over 18 amino acids. The germline CDR1 and CDR2 sequences are MDHEN and SYDVKM. With 4 bases removed from V and 1 base from J, the gap between germline ends came to 22 bases. The CDR3 sequence: CASSYNGQPYYRNTEAFF. DNA of the CDR3: TGTGCCAGCAGTTACAATGGACAGCCCTATTACCGGAACACTGAAGCTTTCTTT.

The rearrangement uses TRBV7-3 and TRBJ2-5; D gene uncertain. CDR1 and CDR2 (germline): SGHTA, FQGTGA. This CDR3 region has 13 residues. Trimming stripped 2 bases from V and 2 bases from J, with 6 bases between. CDR3: CASSLSRQETQYF. DNA for the CDR3: TGTGCCAGCAGCTTATCCCGTCAAGAGACCCAGTACTTC.

The chain has TRBV29-1 and TRBJ2-1; TRBD1 aligns across 8 bases. CDR1 and CDR2 (germline): SQVTM, ANQGSEA. V was pared by 3 bases and J by 7 bases, with 5 bases of the junction left unmatched. The CDR3 spans 13 residues. The CDR3 region is CSVDFQGANEQFF. The CDR3 coding sequence is TGCAGCGTTGACTTTCAGGGGGCGAATGAGCAGTTCTTC.

This clone was found a few times. The J gene is TRBJ2-7, the V gene TRBV5-1; D uncertain. Germline loops: CDR1 SGHRS, CDR2 YFSETQ. Trimming removed 0 bases from V and 3 bases from J, with 13 bases in between. The CDR3 length is 15 residues. In DNA form, the CDR3 reads TGCGCCAGCAGCTTGGATGGTAGTCGGGTCTACGAGCAGTACTTC. This translates into CASSLDGSRVYEQYF.

The V gene is TRBV4-3, the J gene TRBJ2-3, with a tentative D call TRBD2 (6 bases). Per germline, CDR1 LGHNA and CDR2 YSLEER. Trimming shortened V by 1 base and J by 2 bases, and 10 bases separated the two germline ends. The CDR3 is 15 amino acids. The CDR3: CASSQGLEATDTQYF. DNA for the CDR3: TGCGCCAGCAGCCAAGGACTAGAGGCCACAGATACGCAGTATTTT.

The CDR3 sequence is CASSYWADNEQFF. The CDR3 DNA follows: TGTGCCAGCAGCTATTGGGCAGACAATGAGCAGTTCTTC. The V call is TRBV7-2, the J call TRBJ2-1; D remains unclear. Trimming pared 4 bases from V and 5 bases from J, leaving 9 bases between. The CDR3 runs 13 residues. Germline V gene sequence: CDR1 SGHTA, CDR2 FQGNSA.